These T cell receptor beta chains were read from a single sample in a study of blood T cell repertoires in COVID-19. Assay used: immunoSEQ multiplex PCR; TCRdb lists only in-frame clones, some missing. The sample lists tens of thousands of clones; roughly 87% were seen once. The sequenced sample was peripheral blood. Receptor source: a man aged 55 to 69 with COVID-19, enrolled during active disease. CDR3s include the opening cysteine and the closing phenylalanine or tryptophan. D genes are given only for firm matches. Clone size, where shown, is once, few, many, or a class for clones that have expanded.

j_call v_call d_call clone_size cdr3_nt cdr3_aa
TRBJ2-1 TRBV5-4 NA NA TGTGCCAGCAGCTTGGGCGGGCCAGTCTCCTACAATGAGCAGTTCTTC CASSLGGPVSYNEQFF
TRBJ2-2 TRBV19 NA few TGTGCCAGTAAACCTGACTTGAGTCTGTTGGCCGGGGAGCTGTTTTTT CASKPDLSLLAGELFF
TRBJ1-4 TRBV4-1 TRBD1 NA TGCGCCAGCAGCCCCCCACCCGGGACAGGGGCGGAGGGTGAAAAACTGTTTTTT CASSPPPGTGAEGEKLFF
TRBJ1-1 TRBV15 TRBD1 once TGTGCCACCAGCAGAGCTCACCCGACAGGGGCGGGCACTGAAGCTTTCTTT CATSRAHPTGAGTEAFF
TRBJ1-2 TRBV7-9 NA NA TGTGCCAGCAGCTCCCAGGGGTTTCGTGGCTACACCTTC CASSSQGFRGYTF
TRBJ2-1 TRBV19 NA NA TGTGCCAGTAGTATCCCGGGGTCACAGGGCCATGAGCAGTTCTTC CASSIPGSQGHEQFF
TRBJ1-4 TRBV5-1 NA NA TGCGCCAGCTCCCTGGACAGATTAAATGAAAAACTGTTTTTT CASSLDRLNEKLFF
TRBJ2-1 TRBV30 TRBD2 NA TGTGCCCGAAGGAGCGGGAGTAACAATGAGCAGTTCTTC CARRSGSNNEQFF
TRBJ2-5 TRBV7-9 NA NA TGTGCCAGCAGCCCGGGGGAGGTCCCGGCGGGGACCCAGTACTTC CASSPGEVPAGTQYF
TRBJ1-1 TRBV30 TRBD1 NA TGTGCCTGGGGCGGACAGGGTAAGGGCACTGAAGCTTTCTTT CAWGGQGKGTEAFF
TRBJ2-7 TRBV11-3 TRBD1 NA TGTGCCAGCAACCACGACAGGGGGCGCCACGAGCAGTACTTC CASNHDRGRHEQYF
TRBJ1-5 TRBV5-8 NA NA TGTGCCAGCAGCTTGGGAACCCGGACAACTCAGCCCCAGCATTTT CASSLGTRTTQPQHF
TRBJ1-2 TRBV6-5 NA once TGTGCCAGCAGTCTGACTAGTGCTTCAAACTATGGCTACACCTTC CASSLTSASNYGYTF
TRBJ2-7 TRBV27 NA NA TGTGCCAGCCCTTCCGGGGTGGGTACCTACGAGCAGTACTTC CASPSGVGTYEQYF
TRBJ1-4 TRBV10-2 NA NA TGCGCCAGCAGTGAGTCGGCGGGGTGGGGTGAAAAACTGTTTTTT CASSESAGWGEKLFF
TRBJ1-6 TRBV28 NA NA TGTGCCAGCAGTTTATATGGACCACCGGGGGTGGGTTCACCCCTCCACTTT CASSLYGPPGVGSPLHF